These 26 T cell receptor beta chains share one sample of origin, sequenced in a study of T cell changes during pregnancy in multiple sclerosis (dated by TCRdb to the late 2010s). The library was built by means of the immunoSEQ multiplex PCR assay. The table comes from immuneACCESS by way of TCRdb, which keeps in-frame sequences with V and J called. Part of the clones is missing from these tables; in studies checked, under half for an unresolved V gene and the rest for unknown reasons. The sample table holds roughly 100,000 clones, of which less than 95% were seen once. The ten largest make up 1.5% to 2% of the sample. The material sequenced was peripheral blood, taken before pregnancy. The receptors shown here come from a female donor with multiple sclerosis, enrolled in a pregnancy study.

The chain couples TRBV30 to TRBJ2-5, with 8 bases matching TRBD1. CDR3 length: 15 residues. V shed 4 bases, J shed 5 bases, and the junction held 12 bases outside the gene matches. CDR1 is GTSNPN, CDR2 SVGIG, per germline (reference sequence). CDR3 sequence (DNA): TGTGCCTGGAATACGGGCAGGGGGCGCTGGGAGACCCAGTACTTC. Translation gives CAWNTGRGRWETQYF.

The chain couples TRBV10-3 to TRBJ2-1; no firm D call. Trimming took 3 bases from V and 7 from J, leaving 13 bases between them. The CDR3 runs to 14 residues. Germline V CDR1 and CDR2: ENHRY, SYGVKD. In nucleotides, the CDR3 is TGTGCCATCAGTGATGACCGAGGTACGAATGAGCAGTTCTTC. It specifies CAISDDRGTNEQFF.

This CDR3 reads CASSRGGVTDTQYF. CDR3 coding DNA: TGTGCCAGCAGTCGCGGGGGAGTCACAGATACGCAGTATTTT. The chain has TRBV7-3 and TRBJ2-3; 7 bases line up with TRBD2. The CDR3 contains 14 residues. Trimming at V came to 6 bases and at J to 2 bases, leaving 5 bases not matched to a gene. Germline V gene lookup returns CDR1 SGHTA and CDR2 FQGTGA.

With respect to this clone: Its ends do not fully match the called genes, so a read error is possible. This chain joins TRBV7-7 and TRBJ2-7; the D gene is possibly TRBD1 (5 bases). Germline assignment: CDR1 SSHAT and CDR2 FNYEAQ (reference sequence). CDR3 length: 14 amino acids. CDR3 nucleotide sequence: TGTGCTAGCAGCTTAGCCCTGGACACCTACGAGCAGTACTTC. Its translation: CASSLALDTYEQYF.

The chain combines TRBV18 with TRBJ1-6; 8 bases are shared with TRBD1. The germline V gene has CDR1 KGHSH and CDR2 LQKENI. The V and J ends lost 6 bases and 8 bases, in that order; junction bases with no gene match: 12. This CDR3 has 16 residues. CDR3 protein: CASSQGPDRAHSPLHF. CDR3 DNA sequence: TGTGCCAGCTCCCAGGGTCCGGACAGGGCCCATTCACCCCTCCACTTT.

The J gene is TRBJ1-2, the V gene TRBV14; a weak D match, TRBD1 (6 bases). V lost 3 bases and J lost 1, with 9 bases in between. Germline V gene lookup returns CDR1 SGHDN and CDR2 FVKESK. The CDR3 consists of 14 residues. CDR3 in amino acids: CASSQADSNYGYTF. The CDR3 DNA reads as TGTGCCAGCAGCCAGGCGGACAGTAACTATGGCTACACCTTC.

The chain employs TRBV6-5 and TRBJ2-3; 8 nucleotides align to TRBD1. The germline CDR1 and CDR2 sequences are MNHEY and SVGAGI. With 6 bases clipped from V and 3 bases from J, the junction kept 8 bases outside the gene matches. The CDR3 runs 15 residues. The CDR3 reads CASSRRTGKTDTQYF. CDR3 DNA sequence: TGTGCCAGCAGCCGGCGGACAGGGAAAACAGATACGCAGTATTTT.

V usage is TRBV18 and J usage is TRBJ2-7; TRBD1 might be the D (6 bases). Between the trimmed V and J ends, which lost 3 bases and 2 bases, there was a span of 17 bases. The CDR3 runs 16 residues. Germline-derived CDR1 and CDR2 are KGHSH and LQKENI. CDR3 residues: CASSPSILRDTYEQYF. The CDR3 coding sequence is TGTGCCAGCTCACCTTCTATTCTCAGGGACACCTACGAGCAGTACTTC.

The chain recombines TRBV4-3 with TRBJ1-2, with a weak D call TRBD1 (6 bases). The CDR3 spans 14 residues. The V and J ends lost 3 bases and 4 bases respectively, with 12 bases between them. Germline V gives CDR1 LGHNA, CDR2 YSLEER. The CDR3 loop is CASSQSQGAYGYTF. In DNA, the CDR3 is TGCGCCAGCAGCCAGTCACAGGGAGCCTATGGCTACACCTTC.

This rearrangement joins TRBV18 to TRBJ2-5; no definite D call. The length of the CDR3 is 14 residues. Trimming removed 3 bases from V and 7 bases from J, with 15 bases in between. Germline V lookup: CDR1 KGHSH, CDR2 LQKENI. CDR3 region: CASSPRPSYGTQYF. CDR3 in DNA: TGTGCCAGCTCACCCCGCCCCTCGTACGGGACCCAGTACTTC.

This chain links TRBV4-1 with TRBJ2-1, with 7 bases aligning to TRBD2. The CDR3 totals 15 residues. Germline CDR1 is MGHRA and CDR2 is YSYEKL. The V gene end was trimmed by 3 bases and the J gene end by 4 bases; junction bases not matched to a gene: 6. This CDR3 is CASSQVAGPYNEQFF. CDR3 DNA: TGCGCCAGCAGCCAGGTAGCGGGTCCTTACAATGAGCAGTTCTTC.

The V gene is TRBV5-1, the J gene TRBJ2-7; 9 nucleotides line up with TRBD2. The germline gives CDR1 SGHRS, CDR2 YFSETQ. V shed 0 bases, J shed 5 bases, and the junction held 6 bases outside the gene matches. The CDR3 contains 15 residues. This CDR3 is CASSLGEREEDEQYF. Here the CDR3 DNA reads TGCGCCAGCAGCTTGGGGGAGCGGGAGGAGGACGAGCAGTACTTC.

The sample holds a few counts of this clone. This chain joins TRBV28 and TRBJ2-2, with 7 bases that match TRBD1. Germline CDR1 MDHEN, CDR2 SYDVKM. This CDR3 spans 13 amino acids. Germline trimming cut 7 bases from V and 7 bases from J; bases unmatched to any gene: 6. CDR3: CASKSGGVGELFF. The CDR3 DNA follows: TGTGCCAGCAAATCAGGGGGAGTCGGGGAGCTGTTTTTT. The complete variable domain, with remaining parts taken from reference TRBV28 and TRBJ2-2, reads DVKVTQSSRYLVKRTGEKVFLECVQDMDHENMFWYRQDPGLGLRLIYFSYDVKMKEKGDIPEGYSVSREKKERFSLILESASTNQTSMYLCASKSGGVGELFFGEGSRLTVL.

This chain joins TRBV18 and TRBJ1-5, with 9 nucleotides matching TRBD1. Looked up from germline, CDR1 is KGHSH and CDR2 is LQKENI. V lost 2 bases to trimming and J lost 11 bases; unmatched junction nucleotides: 10. This CDR3 contains 15 residues. CDR3 region: CASSPVGQGFTAQHF. The DNA for the CDR3 is TGTGCCAGCTCACCAGTTGGACAGGGGTTTACGGCCCAGCATTTT.

V and J are TRBV18 and TRBJ1-2; D unclear. Germline CDR1 reads KGHSH; CDR2 reads LQKENI. This CDR3 comprises 13 residues. V shed 6 bases and J shed 4 bases, with 12 bases lying between them. CDR3 DNA: TGTGCCAGCTCGCAGACGGGGATCTATGGCTACACCTTC. This translates into CASSQTGIYGYTF.

This clone has only one observation. The chain couples TRBV7-2 to TRBJ2-3; the match to TRBD2 covers 7 bases. The CDR3 is 14 amino acids. Germline CDR1 is SGHTA and CDR2 is FQGNSA. V lost 4 bases and J lost 3; bases outside the gene matches: 4. CDR3 residues: CASSSRGRTDTQYF. The DNA of the CDR3 is TGTGCCAGCAGCTCCCGCGGGAGAACAGATACGCAGTATTTT. Using reference TRBV7-2 and TRBJ2-3 for the parts outside the CDR3, the full variable domain is GAGVSQSPSNKVTEKGKDVELRCDPISGHTALYWYRQSLGQGLEFLIYFQGNSAPDKSGLPSDRFSAERTGGSVSTLTIQRTQQEDSAVYLCASSSRGRTDTQYFGPGTRLTVL.

The J gene is TRBJ1-6, the V gene TRBV28; TRBD1 aligns across 9 bases. This CDR3 spans 16 amino acids. The trim removed 5 bases at V and 8 bases at J, leaving 10 bases unmatched. Germline loops: CDR1 MDHEN, CDR2 SYDVKM. This CDR3 is CASSPREGTGHSPLHF. The CDR3 coding sequence is TGTGCCAGCAGTCCCCGCGAAGGGACAGGGCATTCACCCCTCCACTTT.

The chain carries TRBV2 and TRBJ1-2; 9 bases fit TRBD1. The CDR3 has 14 amino acids. CDR1 and CDR2 (germline): SNHLY, FYNNEI. V gave up 6 bases and J gave up 4 bases; unmatched junction bases: 6. As DNA, the CDR3 is TGTGCCAGCAGCCCAGGACAGGGGTTCTATGGCTACACCTTC. Translated, it gives CASSPGQGFYGYTF.

This clone showed up just once. V and J are TRBV7-2 and TRBJ2-7; 11 bases align to TRBD2. The J segment lost 0 bases and the V segment lost 1 base, leaving 8 bases of the junction unmatched. Germline values: CDR1 SGHTA, CDR2 FQGNSA. The CDR3 has 18 amino acids. The CDR3 nucleotides read TGTGCCAGCAGCTTAGGGGGCCTAGCGGGGGGACTCTCCTACGAGCAGTACTTC. It yields the protein CASSLGGLAGGLSYEQYF.

The DNA of the CDR3 is TGCAGCGTTGAAGACCACCACAGATCCGGGACAGGGGACGCCGGGGAGCTGTTTTTT. The encoded protein is CSVEDHHRSGTGDAGELFF. The chain joins TRBV29-1 to TRBJ2-2; 10 nucleotides agree with TRBD1. V lost 0 bases to trimming and J lost 6 bases; unmatched junction nucleotides: 16. Germline loops: CDR1 SQVTM, CDR2 ANQGSEA. This CDR3 has 19 residues.

The genes are TRBV6-6 and TRBJ1-2, with 9 bases that match TRBD1. Germline V CDR1 and CDR2: MNHNY, SVGAGI (reference sequence). Trimming at V came to 2 bases and at J to 10 bases, leaving 5 bases not matched to a gene. The CDR3 runs 13 residues. The CDR3 spells CASSYRDRDNYTF. The CDR3 coding sequence is TGTGCCAGCAGTTACCGGGACAGGGACAACTACACCTTC.

V gene TRBV7-9 combines with J gene TRBJ2-2; 9 bases agree with TRBD2. After removal of 3 bases from V and 1 base from J, the junction contained 3 bases not matched to a gene. Germline-derived CDR1 and CDR2 are SEHNR and FQNEAQ (reference sequence). The CDR3 spans 16 residues. In DNA, the CDR3 is TGTGCCAGCAGCTTTTCTAGCGGGAAGAACACCGGGGAGCTGTTTTTT. Amino acids: CASSFSSGKNTGELFF.

This clone was counted a few times. The chain couples TRBV6-5 to TRBJ1-2; tentatively, D is TRBD1 (5 bases). V lost 5 bases and J lost 5, with 15 bases in between. Germline V gene data show CDR1 as MNHEY and CDR2 as SVGAGI. The CDR3 spans 14 residues. CDR3 residues: CASSPGRGGYGYTF. CDR3 sequence (DNA): TGTGCCAGCAGTCCCGGGAGGGGAGGGTATGGCTACACCTTC.

The chain has TRBV7-8 and TRBJ2-1; possible D gene TRBD2, 5 bases. Per germline, CDR1 SGHVS and CDR2 FQNEAQ. V lost 3 bases and J 6 bases, leaving 12 bases between the germline ends. This CDR3 has 14 amino acids. CDR3 in DNA: TGTGCCAGCAGCTTCGAAAGAGGGCCCAATGAGCAGTTCTTC. Protein product: CASSFERGPNEQFF.

The chain joins TRBV1 to TRBJ2-7; TRBD1 was called by the table and not checked on the DNA. TRBV1 is annotated as a pseudogene. The CDR3 length is 16 residues. The DNA of the CDR3 is TGCACCAGCAGCCAAGTGGAAGGGGAAAGCTCCTACGAGCAGTACTTC. Amino acid sequence: CTSSQVEGESSYEQYF.

The chain couples TRBV19 to TRBJ2-1; D may be TRBD2 (6 bases). The CDR3 sequence is 14 residues long. Trimming left V 3 bases short and J 8 bases short, with 14 bases between. Germline CDR1 reads LNHDA; CDR2 reads SQIVND (reference sequence). The CDR3 DNA sequence: TGTGCCAGTAGTATCCTCGGACCTAGCGATGAGCAGTTCTTC. Translation gives CASSILGPSDEQFF.